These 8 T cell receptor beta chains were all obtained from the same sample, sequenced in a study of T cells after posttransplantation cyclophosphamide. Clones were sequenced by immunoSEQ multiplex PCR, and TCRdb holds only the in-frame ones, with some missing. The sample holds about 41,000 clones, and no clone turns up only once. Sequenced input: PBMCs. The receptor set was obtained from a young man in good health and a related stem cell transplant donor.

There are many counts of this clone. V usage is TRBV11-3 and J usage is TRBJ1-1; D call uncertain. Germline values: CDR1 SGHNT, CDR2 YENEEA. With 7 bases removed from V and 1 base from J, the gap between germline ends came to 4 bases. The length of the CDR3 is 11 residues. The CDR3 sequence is CASKGNTEAFF. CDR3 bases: TGTGCCAGCAAGGGGAACACTGAAGCTTTCTTT.

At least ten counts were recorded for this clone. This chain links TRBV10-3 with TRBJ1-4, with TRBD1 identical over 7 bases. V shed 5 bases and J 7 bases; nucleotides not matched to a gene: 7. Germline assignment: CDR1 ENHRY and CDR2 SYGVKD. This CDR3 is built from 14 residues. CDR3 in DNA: TGTGCCATCAGTTCCTCAGGGGGAGGTGAAAAACTGTTTTTT. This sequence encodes CAISSSGGGEKLFF.

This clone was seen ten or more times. CDR3 in DNA: TGTGCCATCAGTGGGAGGTCGGGACAGGGGGGAAACATTCAGTACTTC. It yields the protein CAISGRSGQGGNIQYF. The V and J genes are TRBV10-3 and TRBJ2-4; TRBD1 aligns across 11 bases. V trimming: 4 bases; J trimming: 6 bases; junction bases outside the gene matches: 8. The CDR3 covers 16 residues. CDR1 ENHRY and CDR2 SYGVKD come from the germline V gene.

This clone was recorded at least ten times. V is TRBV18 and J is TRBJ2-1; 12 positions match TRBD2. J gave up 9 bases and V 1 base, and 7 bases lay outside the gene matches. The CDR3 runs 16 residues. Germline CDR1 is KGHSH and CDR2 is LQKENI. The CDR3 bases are TGTGCCAGCTCACCACTTGCTAGCGGGGGGGCCGGTGAGCAGTTCTTC. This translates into CASSPLASGGAGEQFF.

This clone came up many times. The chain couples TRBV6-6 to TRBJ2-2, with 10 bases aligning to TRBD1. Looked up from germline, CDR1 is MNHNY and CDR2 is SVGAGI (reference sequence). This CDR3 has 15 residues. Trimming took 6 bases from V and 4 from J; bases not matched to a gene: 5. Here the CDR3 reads CASRGQGRSTGELFF. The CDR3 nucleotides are TGTGCCAGCAGGGGACAGGGGAGGAGCACCGGGGAGCTGTTTTTT.

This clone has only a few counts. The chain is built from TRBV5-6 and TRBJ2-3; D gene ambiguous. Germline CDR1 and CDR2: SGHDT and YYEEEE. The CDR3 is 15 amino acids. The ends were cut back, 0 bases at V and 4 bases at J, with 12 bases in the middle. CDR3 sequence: CASSLELVGSDTQYF. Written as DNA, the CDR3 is TGTGCCAGCAGCTTGGAGCTAGTCGGGTCAGATACGCAGTATTTT.

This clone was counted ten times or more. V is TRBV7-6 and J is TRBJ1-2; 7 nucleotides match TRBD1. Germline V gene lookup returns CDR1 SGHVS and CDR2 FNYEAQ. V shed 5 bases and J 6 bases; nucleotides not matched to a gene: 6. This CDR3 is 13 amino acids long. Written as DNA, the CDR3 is TGTGCCAGCAGCAGGACAGGAGGAGATGGCTACACCTTC. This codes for CASSRTGGDGYTF.

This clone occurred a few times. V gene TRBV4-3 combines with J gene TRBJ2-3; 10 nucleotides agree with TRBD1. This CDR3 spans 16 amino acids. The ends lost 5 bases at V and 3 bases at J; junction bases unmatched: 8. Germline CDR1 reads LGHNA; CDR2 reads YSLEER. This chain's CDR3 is CASSYRDRGGTDTQYF. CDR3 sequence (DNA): TGCGCCAGCAGCTACCGGGACAGGGGAGGGACAGATACGCAGTATTTT.